The 19 T cell receptor beta chains below all came from one sample that was sequenced in a study of T cell repertoires in cytomegalovirus infection. In TCRdb, the reads were re-called with MiXCR into one record per CDR3 protein. The sample lists approximately 700,000 distinct CDR3 sequences; roughly 35% were seen once. The sample comprised PBMCs. These receptor sequences come from a human donor in good health (CMV status not recorded). Some clones in this sample may be carry-over from other donors' samples.

This sequence joins TRBV12-3 or TRBV12-4 and TRBJ2-7; 9 nucleotides line up with TRBD1. The V gene end was trimmed by 7 bases and the J gene end by 4 bases; junction bases not matched to a gene: 2. The CDR3 has 12 residues. Here the CDR3 reads CASTGQGYEQYF. In DNA form, the CDR3 reads TGTGCCAGCACTGGACAGGGGTACGAGCAGTACTTC.

Only a few counts were recorded for this clonotype. J is TRBJ2-5 and V is TRBV14; a possible D gene is TRBD1 (5 bases). The CDR3 sequence is 20 residues long. V was pared by 1 base and J by 3 bases, with 27 bases between. Germline CDR1 is SGHDN and CDR2 is FVKESK. The CDR3 nucleotides read TGTGCCAGCAGCCAAGGACTGCGCGGTTTAAGGGGCGTAATAGAAGAGACCCAGTACTTC. Translation: CASSQGLRGLRGVIEETQYF.

The chain recombines TRBV29-1 with TRBJ2-3; D unclear. With 4 bases removed from V and 0 bases from J, the gap between germline ends came to 14 bases. CDR1 is SQVTM, CDR2 ANQGSEA, per germline. The length of the CDR3 is 15 residues. CDR3: CSVVPAVRSTDTQYF. DNA for the CDR3: TGCAGCGTTGTTCCCGCGGTAAGAAGCACAGATACGCAGTATTTT.

This clonotype appeared many times. The chain employs TRBV28 and TRBJ2-1; D not resolved. V gave up 5 bases and J gave up 7 bases, with 9 bases separating them. CDR3 length equals 12 residues. CDR1 is MDHEN, CDR2 SYDVKM, per germline. CDR3 in amino acids: CASSRTRNEQFF. The CDR3 region has the DNA TGTGCCAGCAGTCGAACCAGGAATGAGCAGTTCTTC.

The genes are TRBV28 and TRBJ1-1, with unresolved D. Deletions cut 5 bases from V and 5 bases from J, with 12 bases between. The CDR3 covers 13 residues. From germline, CDR1 is MDHEN and CDR2 SYDVKM. CDR3: CASSIRDRTEAFF. In DNA form, the CDR3 reads TGTGCCAGCAGTATAAGGGATCGGACTGAAGCTTTCTTT.

The chain combines TRBV20-1 with TRBJ2-3; D may match TRBD1 or TRBD2 (5 bases each). The CDR3 loop spans 16 amino acids. The germline V gene encodes CDR1 DFQATT and CDR2 SNEGSKA (reference sequence). Between the trimmed V and J ends, which lost 5 bases and 5 bases, there was a span of 23 bases. The CDR3 DNA reads as TGCAGTGCTTCCAGGGAGAAGCCAGGTGGGCAAGATACGCAGTATTTT. Translating gives CSASREKPGGQDTQYF.

This clonotype turned up a few times. This sequence joins TRBV25-1 and TRBJ2-3; possibly TRBD1 or TRBD2 for D (5 bases each). Germline V gene data show CDR1 as MGHDK and CDR2 as SYGVNS. There are 16 residues in the CDR3. V lost 3 bases to trimming and J lost 2 bases, with 15 bases between them. The CDR3 bases are TGTGCCAGCAGTGAGGGTGGGGGAGCCTACACAGATACGCAGTATTTT. It codes for CASSEGGGAYTDTQYF. The entire variable domain, with the rest obtained from reference TRBV25-1 and TRBJ2-3, is as follows: EADIYQTPRYLVIGTGKKITLECSQTMGHDKMYWYQQDPGMELHLIHYSYGVNSTEKGDLSSESTVSRIRTEHFPLTLESARPSHTSQYLCASSEGGGAYTDTQYFGPGTRLTVL.

This clonotype turned up a few times. The chain has TRBV7-3 and TRBJ2-7; tentative D call: TRBD2 (6 bases). CDR3 length: 13 residues. The germline V and J ends were trimmed by 6 bases and 6 bases, with 15 bases remaining between them. CDR1 is SGHTA, CDR2 FQGTGA, per germline. The CDR3 coding sequence is TGTGCCAGCAGTCCCGCTAGCGCGGGCGAGCAGTACTTC. Translated, it gives CASSPASAGEQYF.

The V and J genes are TRBV6-1 and TRBJ1-2; D perhaps matches TRBD1 (5 bases). The CDR3 is 16 residues long. V lost 7 bases to trimming and J lost 4 bases, with 22 bases between them. The germline V gene encodes CDR1 MNHNS and CDR2 SASEGT. CDR3 in amino acids: CASTPINDRRTYGYTF. CDR3 DNA: TGTGCCAGCACTCCGATCAATGACAGAAGAACCTATGGCTACACCTTC.

V is TRBV5-1 and J is TRBJ2-1; 11 bases agree with TRBD2. J gave up 4 bases and V 4 bases, and 7 bases lay outside the gene matches. Germline lookup yields CDR1 SGHRS and CDR2 YFSETQ. The CDR3 runs 16 residues. The CDR3 DNA is TGCGCCAGCAGCCACTCGACTAGCGGGGTGTACAATGAGCAGTTCTTC. It specifies CASSHSTSGVYNEQFF.

The genes are TRBV27 and TRBJ1-1; the D gene is possibly TRBD1 (5 bases). Germline V gives CDR1 MNHEY, CDR2 SMNVEV (reference sequence). With 8 bases removed from V and 5 bases from J, the gap between germline ends came to 15 bases. The CDR3 contains 13 residues. The CDR3 sequence: CASAWVGGTEAFF. DNA of the CDR3: TGTGCCAGCGCCTGGGTGGGGGGTACTGAAGCTTTCTTT.

This chain links TRBV12-3 or TRBV12-4 with TRBJ1-2; D gene uncertain. CDR3 length: 12 amino acids. Trimming took 5 bases from V and 8 from J, leaving 12 bases between them. CDR3 sequence reads: CASSIGGSGYTF. CDR3 DNA sequence: TGTGCCAGCAGTATCGGAGGGAGCGGCTACACCTTC.

With regard to this clonotype: Relative to the germline gene, one junction end is altered; a read error may explain this. V and J are TRBV12-3 or TRBV12-4 and TRBJ2-7; either TRBD1 or TRBD2 may supply D (5 bases each). There are 14 residues in the CDR3. CDR3 sequence: CASSLVGREYAQYF. As DNA, the CDR3 is TGTGCCAGCAGTTTAGTCGGCAGGGAGTACGCGCAGTACTTC.

This clonotype occurred a few times. The chain uses TRBV7-6 and TRBJ2-3; TRBD2 is a possible D gene (6 bases). From germline, CDR1 is SGHVS and CDR2 FNYEAQ. The V and J ends lost 5 bases and 2 bases respectively, with 20 bases between them. This CDR3 is 17 amino acids long. The CDR3: CASSPSTGGEYTDTQYF. CDR3 nucleotides: TGTGCCAGCAGCCCCAGCACGGGCGGGGAATACACAGATACGCAGTATTTT. Full variable domain (remainder filled in from reference TRBV7-6 and TRBJ2-3): GAGVSQSPRYKVTKRGQDVALRCDPISGHVSLYWYRQALGQGPEFLTYFNYEAQQDKSGLPNDRFSAERPEGSISTLTIQRTEQRDSAMYRCASSPSTGGEYTDTQYFGPGTRLTVL.

The chain uses TRBV18 and TRBJ2-1; the match to TRBD2 covers 12 bases. V was pared by 4 bases and J by 0 bases, with 10 bases of the junction left unmatched. Germline CDR1 reads KGHSH; CDR2 reads LQKENI. The CDR3 is 19 residues long. Here the CDR3 reads CASSRRTSGMRSSYNEQFF. The CDR3 nucleotides read TGTGCCAGCTCACGACGGACTAGCGGGATGAGGAGCTCCTACAATGAGCAGTTCTTC.

This clonotype occurred a few times. J is TRBJ2-7 and V is TRBV7-9; no clear D gene. The CDR3 is 15 residues long. The V end lost 7 bases, the J end lost 2 bases, and 18 bases lay between the germline ends. Germline CDR1 is SEHNR and CDR2 is FQNEAQ (reference sequence). CDR3 sequence (DNA): TGTGCCAGCACCGAAGACGGGTCCCGGGCCTACGAGCAGTACTTC. This encodes CASTEDGSRAYEQYF.

The chain has TRBV7-4 and TRBJ1-1; 8 bases fit TRBD1. The germline gives CDR1 SGHVT, CDR2 SQSDAQ. The CDR3 is 13 residues long. Losses at the gene ends were 4 bases for V and 10 bases for J; bases not matched to a gene: 8. The CDR3 nucleotides are TGTGCCAGCAGCTCGGGACAGGTGGTTGGAGCTTTCTTT. Translation gives CASSSGQVVGAFF. Supplemented by reference TRBV7-4 and TRBJ1-1, the full variable domain reads GAGVSQSPRYKVAKRGRDVALRCDSISGHVTLYWYRQTLGQGSEVLTYSQSDAQRDKSGRPSGRFSAERPERSVSTLKIQRTEQGDSAVYLCASSSGQVVGAFFGQGTRLTVV.

For this clonotype: One junction end does not reproduce the germline sequence, and a read error may be involved. The chain links TRBV4-1 to TRBJ2-5, with 9 bases fitting TRBD2. The CDR3 consists of 19 residues. Germline V gene lookup returns CDR1 MGHRA and CDR2 YSYEKL. The CDR3 DNA reads TGTGCCAGCAGCCAGGCTCTGCGGGGGGGGATTGGGGAACAAGAGACCCAGTACTTC. Translating gives CASSQALRGGIGEQETQYF.

The rearrangement joins TRBV19 to TRBJ2-5, with D unresolved. This CDR3 spans 13 amino acids. The germline V and J ends were trimmed by 5 bases and 5 bases, with 12 bases remaining between them. Germline V gene lookup returns CDR1 LNHDA and CDR2 SQIVND (reference sequence). The CDR3 sequence: CASSWDLEETQYF. DNA of the CDR3: TGTGCCAGTAGTTGGGATCTCGAGGAGACCCAGTACTTC.